This record covers a single T cell receptor beta chain. These data originate in a study of blood T cell repertoires in COVID-19. Produced via immunoSEQ multiplex PCR; TCRdb's table is partial and in-frame only. This table has more than 60,000 clones, roughly nine tenths appearing once. The sequenced sample was peripheral blood. This clonotype originated in a man aged 50 to 59 with active COVID-19.

CDR3 in amino acids: CASSPRGETQYF. CDR3 bases: TGTGCCAGCAGCCCTCGAGGCGAGACCCAGTACTTC. This rearrangement joins TRBV7-8 to TRBJ2-5, with unresolved D. The CDR3 contains 12 residues. Looked up from germline, CDR1 is SGHVS and CDR2 is FQNEAQ. Deletions cut 5 bases from V and 5 bases from J, with 9 bases between.